The rows below give T cell receptor beta chains drawn from one sample of a study of blood T cell repertoires in COVID-19. Generated by immunoSEQ multiplex PCR, the TCRdb table keeps only in-frame clones and is missing some. Among fewer than 250,000 clones listed, approximately 86% were seen once. The sequenced material came from PBMCs or T cells enriched from blood (not recorded which). The receptors come from a woman aged 40 to 50 with acute COVID-19. CDR3s include the opening cysteine and the closing phenylalanine or tryptophan. D genes are given only for firm matches. Some rows mark clone size as missing; the rest say once, few, many or name a class of expanded clone.

TRBJ2-1,TRBD2,TRBV4-2,.,TGTGCCAGCAGCCAGTCCGGGACTAGCGGGAGGGAAGGGCAGTTCTTC,CASSQSGTSGREGQFF
TRBJ2-5,TRBD2,TRBV27,.,TGTGCCAGCAGTTCCAGACTAGCGAAAAGATGGGAGACCCAGTACTTC,CASSSRLAKRWETQYF
TRBJ2-2,TRBD2,TRBV7-9,.,TGTGCCAGCAGCCGACTAGCGGGAGGACCCGGGGAGCTGTTTTTT,CASSRLAGGPGELFF
TRBJ1-3,.,TRBV4-1,.,TGCGCCAGCAGCCAGCCCAGGGTTCAGGGAAACACCATATATTTT,CASSQPRVQGNTIYF
TRBJ1-2,TRBD1,TRBV6-5,.,TGTGCCAGCAGTAAGGACAGGGGCCACTATGGCTACACCTTC,CASSKDRGHYGYTF
TRBJ1-5,.,TRBV19,.,TGTGCCAGCCACAGGGATCTCAATCAGCCCCAGCATTTT,CASHRDLNQPQHF
TRBJ2-7,.,TRBV5-5,.,TGTGCCAGCAGCTTTTCAGGGGGGTCCTACGAGCAGTACTTC,CASSFSGGSYEQYF
TRBJ1-5,.,TRBV11-2,.,TGTGCCAGCAGCTTGGAGGGACGGGGCAATCAGCCCCAGCATTTT,CASSLEGRGNQPQHF
TRBJ1-2,TRBD1,TRBV30,.,TGTGCCTGGAACAGGGGGGGCTATGGCTACACCTTC,CAWNRGGYGYTF
TRBJ2-7,.,TRBV5-5,.,TGTGCCAGCAGCTTGCTCCCGGACACCTTCTACGAGCAGTACTTC,CASSLLPDTFYEQYF
TRBJ2-2,.,TRBV27,few,TGTGCCAGCAGTTCAAGACAGTTTAACACCGGGGAGCTGTTTTTT,CASSSRQFNTGELFF
TRBJ1-5,TRBD1,TRBV4-1,.,TGCGCCAGCAGCGGTGGGACAGGGGGCAACAATCAGCCCCAGCATTTT,CASSGGTGGNNQPQHF
TRBJ2-7,TRBD2,TRBV10-3,.,TGTGCCATCAGTGACACTAGCGGGAGGGCCGCCTACGAGCAGTACTTC,CAISDTSGRAAYEQYF
TRBJ1-2,TRBD1,TRBV6-5,.,TGTGCCAGCAGCGGACAGGGGGCACTAGGCTACACCTTC,CASSGQGALGYTF
TRBJ2-2,.,TRBV7-9,once,TGTGCCAGCAGCTCCTGGGCCAAGGGGACCGGGGAGCTGTTTTTT,CASSSWAKGTGELFF
TRBJ2-4,.,TRBV13,.,TGTGCCAGCAGCTTATCTGTCAACATTCAGTACTTC,CASSLSVNIQYF
TRBJ2-7,TRBD2,TRBV7-6,once,TGTGCCAGCAGCTTAGCGGGTGCTAGCGGGAACGAGCAGTACTTC,CASSLAGASGNEQYF
TRBJ2-7,.,TRBV3-1/TRBV3-2,.,TGTGCCAGCAGCCAAGTTATAGGGGGTTCCTACGAGCAGTACTTC,CASSQVIGGSYEQYF
TRBJ1-2,TRBD1,TRBV28,.,TGTGCCAGCAGTTCGGGGACAGGAGCACTCTATGGCTACACCTTC,CASSSGTGALYGYTF
TRBJ2-2,.,TRBV6-5,.,TGTGCCAGCAGCTCAGGGTGGGCCGGGGAGCTGTTTTTT,CASSSGWAGELFF
TRBJ2-5,TRBD2,TRBV9,.,TGTGCCAGCAGCCCGGGACTAGCGGGAGAGCTAGTGACCCAGTACTTC,CASSPGLAGELVTQYF
TRBJ2-1,TRBD2,TRBV5-4,.,TGTGCCAGCAGCCTTGCTGGGGGGAGGGCCCGGAATGAGCAGTTCTTC,CASSLAGGRARNEQFF
TRBJ2-1,TRBD2,TRBV18,.,TGTGCCAGCTCACCACGGACTAGCGGGAGGAGTAATGAGCAGTTCTTC,CASSPRTSGRSNEQFF
TRBJ2-7,TRBD2,TRBV29-1,once,TGCAGTCCCGACTCGGCAGGGGTTAGTAGCGGGAGGGCGGAATACGAGCAGTACTTC,CSPDSAGVSSGRAEYEQYF
TRBJ1-5,TRBD1,TRBV7-9,few,TGTGCCAGCAGCTTATTTATTGGACAGGGGCCTTATAGCAATCAGCCCCAGCATTTT,CASSLFIGQGPYSNQPQHF
TRBJ1-5,.,TRBV6-1,.,TGTGCCAGCAGTGAAGATGGCAGGCCTAGCAATCAGCCCCAGCATTTT,CASSEDGRPSNQPQHF
TRBJ2-3,.,TRBV7-6,.,TGTGCCAGCAGCCCCCCGGGACACAAACAGTCGGATACGCAGTATTTT,CASSPPGHKQSDTQYF
TRBJ1-2,.,TRBV12-3/TRBV12-4,.,TGTGCCAGCAGCGACGCGGGGGTTGGTGGCTACACCTTC,CASSDAGVGGYTF
TRBJ1-5,.,TRBV24-1,.,TGTGCCACCAGTGATTTTAGCAGCCCCCTTGGCAATCAGCCCCAGCATTTT,CATSDFSSPLGNQPQHF
TRBJ2-3,TRBD1,TRBV27,once,TGTGCCAGCAGTTTGGGGACAGGTTTGACAGATACGCAGTATTTT,CASSLGTGLTDTQYF
TRBJ1-1,.,TRBV4-3,.,TGCGCCAGCAGCCAAGATGGAAGGAGCACTGAAGCTTTCTTT,CASSQDGRSTEAFF
TRBJ1-2,.,TRBV18,.,TGTGCCAGCTCACCCGCGGGGGGCGACTATGGCTACACCTTC,CASSPAGGDYGYTF
TRBJ2-3,TRBD1,TRBV24-1,.,TGTGCCACCAGTGGGACAGGGGGACCTAGCACAGATACGCAGTATTTT,CATSGTGGPSTDTQYF
TRBJ1-5,.,TRBV9,.,TGTGCCAGCAGCGTAGGGTGGACAGGCAATCAGCCCCAGCATTTT,CASSVGWTGNQPQHF
TRBJ1-2,TRBD1,TRBV30,.,TGTGCCTGCGTCAGGGGGCCGCATGGCTACACCTTC,CACVRGPHGYTF
TRBJ2-7,TRBD2,TRBV28,.,TGTGCCAGCAGTTTACTTGGACTAGCCTCCGAGCAGTACTTC,CASSLLGLASEQYF
TRBJ1-5,.,TRBV15,.,TGTGCCACCAGCAGTTCAATCGCGGCCCAGCATTTT,CATSSSIAAQHF
TRBJ2-7,TRBD2,TRBV28,.,TGTGCCAGCAGTTTAACCGTTGTGGGGGGGTCCTACGAGCAGTACTTC,CASSLTVVGGSYEQYF
TRBJ2-1,TRBD1,TRBV2,.,TGTGCCAGCAGCAGGGACAGGGGGTCCTACAATGAGCAGTTCTTC,CASSRDRGSYNEQFF
TRBJ1-3,TRBD1,TRBV9,.,TGTGCCAGCAGCGCACAGGGGTCTGGAAACACCATATATTTT,CASSAQGSGNTIYF
TRBJ1-1,.,TRBV28,.,TGTGCCAGCAGTGGCGGCAGGGAATTGAACACTGAAGCTTTCTTT,CASSGGRELNTEAFF
TRBJ2-7,.,TRBV6-6,.,TGTGCCAGCAGTCTACAGGGTGGCGAGCAGTACTTC,CASSLQGGEQYF
TRBJ2-2,.,TRBV28,.,TGTGCCAGCAGTTTTCCCGGGAGCACCGGGGAGCTGTTTTTT,CASSFPGSTGELFF
TRBJ2-7,.,TRBV3-1/TRBV3-2,few,TGTGCCAGCAGCCAAGATGGGAGCTCCTACGAGCAGTACTTC,CASSQDGSSYEQYF
TRBJ1-6,TRBD1,TRBV19,.,TGTGCCAGTCGGGGGGGGACAGGGTTTCATTCACCCCTCCACTTT,CASRGGTGFHSPLHF